Listed here is a single TCR beta chain. What this receptor recognizes is not known. The record has no base qualities; no much larger clone is one base away. The data were taken from a study of radiotherapy plus CTLA-4 blockade in lung cancer (dated by TCRdb to 2016 to 2018). Notes on the research overall: Among the enrolled patients, under 20% had an objective response, and about 30% reached disease control.

The study tested focal radiation therapy combined with CTLA-4 blockade (ipilimumab) in patients with chemo-refractory metastatic non-small-cell lung cancer. The library was produced with the immunoSEQ multiplex PCR assay. TCRdb limited this immuneACCESS table to in-frame rearrangements with V and J called. A share of clones is missing; checked studies link under half to unresolved V genes, and the rest is unexplained. In this sample the table shows some 32,000 clones, roughly 70% of which occur a single time. Together, the top ten hold approximately 3.9% of the sample. What the research found in general, with its limitations: Increased serum interferon-beta after radiation, together with early dynamic changes in blood T cell clones, were reported to be the strongest predictors of response. After treatment with radiotherapy and ipilimumab, TCR clones that came from tumors expanded in the peripheral blood.

V and J lose 0 bases and 8 bases, and a span of 8 bases separates them. The CDR3 runs 13 residues from the cysteine to the phenylalanine. Of the read, only the CDR3 DNA is kept; its 39 bases are in frame from base 1. In the germline V gene, CDR1 corresponds to MGHRA and CDR2 to YSYEKL. The sequencing used peripheral blood, collected from a patient treated with radiotherapy plus ipilimumab. The source is a human donor with non-small cell lung cancer who had stable disease on radiotherapy plus ipilimumab. The chain is encoded by TRBV4-1 joined to TRBJ2-1; TRBD1 is perhaps the D gene, given 6 matching bases. The CDR3: CASSQDPGDEQFF. The DNA sequence is given as TGCGCCAGCAGCCAAGACCCAGGGGATGAGCAGTTCTTC.